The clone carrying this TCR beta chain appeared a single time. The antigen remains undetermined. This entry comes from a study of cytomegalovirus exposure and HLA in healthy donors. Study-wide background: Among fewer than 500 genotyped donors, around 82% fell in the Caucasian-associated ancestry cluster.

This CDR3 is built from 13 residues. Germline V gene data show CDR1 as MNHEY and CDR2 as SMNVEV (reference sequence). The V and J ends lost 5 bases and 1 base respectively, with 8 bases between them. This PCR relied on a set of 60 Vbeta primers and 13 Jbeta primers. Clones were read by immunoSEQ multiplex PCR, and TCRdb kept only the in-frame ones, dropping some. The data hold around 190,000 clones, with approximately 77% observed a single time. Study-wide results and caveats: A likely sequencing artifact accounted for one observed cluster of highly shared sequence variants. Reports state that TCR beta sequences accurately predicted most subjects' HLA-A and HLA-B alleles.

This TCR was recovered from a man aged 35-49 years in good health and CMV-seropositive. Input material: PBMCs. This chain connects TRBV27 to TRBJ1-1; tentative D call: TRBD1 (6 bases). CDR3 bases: TGTGCCAGCAGTGGGGGCGGGAACACTGAAGCTTTCTTT. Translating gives CASSGGGNTEAFF.